This T cell receptor beta chain is from a study of shared clonotypes between healthy human individuals. Across the whole study: Samples came from a couple of female and a few male donors aged 18 to 49.

Regarding the study as a whole: Researchers sampled blood only, noting tissue repertoires likely differ.

As concerns this clone: Its antigen is currently unknown.

Each PCR replicate from the sorted subsets contained about 200 ng DNA, which is 25,000 to 30,000 T cell genomes. As handled by the study authors: Sequence data from immunoSEQ were junction-only and lacked quality scores; consequently, filtering differed. TCRdb keeps only in-frame clones here, not all; method: immunoSEQ multiplex PCR. V, J and clone size are taken as reported in that table, and D and trimming were inferred from the DNA itself. The sample has about 1 million clones, 70% to 80% seen once; the top ten hold about 1.5%. CDR1 and CDR2 (germline): SGHDT, YYEEEE. The V end lost 3 bases, the J end lost 0 bases, and 12 bases lay between the germline ends. This CDR3 is built from 16 residues.

The chain combines TRBV5-6 with TRBJ2-2; D is undetermined. This clonotype was obtained from a man younger than 30 in good health. The sample taken for sequencing was memory CD4+ T cells sorted from blood. This sample's subset: CD45RA-negative fraction. The CDR3 nucleotides read TGTGCCAGCAGCTCGATATCGTTGGCGAACACCGGGGAGCTGTTTTTT. Translating gives CASSSISLANTGELFF.